A single sample gave rise to the 8 T cell receptor beta chains below, sequenced in a study of T cells after yellow fever vaccination. TCRdb re-derived calls from the 5' RACE reads in MiXCR, one entry per CDR3 protein. The repertoire holds under 600,000 distinct CDR3 sequences, with 20% to 25% as singletons. Sequences were derived from PBMCs, sampled roughly 20 days after the first yellow fever vaccination. Receptors originate from a man younger than 35 who received the YFV17D yellow fever vaccine.

This clonotype was observed a handful of times. The chain recombines TRBV28 with TRBJ2-7, with D perhaps matching TRBD1 or TRBD2 (5 bases each). The germline gives CDR1 MDHEN, CDR2 SYDVKM. The CDR3 spans 14 residues. V was pared by 4 bases and J by 6 bases, with 16 bases between. CDR3 loop: CASSSDGVRVEQYV. The CDR3 DNA is TGTGCCAGCAGTTCGGACGGGGTCAGGGTCGAGCAGTACGTC.

This clonotype has ten or more counts. The rearrangement uses TRBV12-3 or TRBV12-4 and TRBJ2-5; 12 nucleotides align to TRBD2. CDR3 length: 14 amino acids. With 3 bases clipped from V and 9 bases from J, the junction kept 5 bases outside the gene matches. As DNA, the CDR3 is TGTGCCAGCAGTTTTGGTCCTAGCGGGGGGGCCCAGTACTTC. It translates to CASSFGPSGGAQYF.

V and J are TRBV4-3 and TRBJ2-2; no reliable D call. Trimming pared 3 bases from V and 6 bases from J, leaving 11 bases between. The germline gives CDR1 LGHNA, CDR2 YSLEER. This CDR3 spans 14 amino acids. CDR3 sequence (DNA): TGCGCCAGCAGCCACTCCCGCGGCCCCGGGGAGCTGTTTTTT. Translated, it gives CASSHSRGPGELFF.

This clonotype was observed a handful of times. CDR3 region: CASSHGQGDSPLHF. The CDR3 DNA reads TGTGCCAGCAGCCACGGACAGGGGGATTCACCCCTCCACTTT. The rearrangement links TRBV4-2 to TRBJ1-6; 10 positions agree with TRBD1. J was trimmed by 8 bases and V by 3 bases; bases with no gene match: 1. CDR1 is LGHNA, CDR2 YNFKEQ, per germline. This CDR3 is 14 amino acids long.

This clonotype was detected only a few times. The J gene is TRBJ2-5, the V gene TRBV14; D unclear. V was clipped by 3 bases and J by 0 bases, with 11 bases between them. Germline CDR1 SGHDN, CDR2 FVKESK. The CDR3 length is 15 residues. This CDR3 is CASSQAFGNQETQYF. CDR3 bases: TGTGCCAGCAGCCAGGCCTTTGGGAACCAAGAGACCCAGTACTTC.

In its sample, this clonotype was seen a few times. The J gene is TRBJ1-5, the V gene TRBV6-5; TRBD1 might be the D (5 bases). Trimming removed 0 bases from V and 4 bases from J, with 10 bases in between. This CDR3 has 15 amino acids. CDR1 and CDR2 from the germline V gene are MNHEY and SVGAGI. The CDR3 region has the DNA TGTGCCAGCAGTTACTCGCCAGGGATTAATCAGCCCCAGCATTTT. Its protein product is CASSYSPGINQPQHF.

This clonotype was found a few times. The rearrangement links TRBV5-1 to TRBJ1-3; D ambiguous. The CDR3 runs to 15 residues. CDR1 is SGHRS and CDR2 is YFSETQ in the germline V gene. The V end lost 1 base, the J end lost 0 bases, and 8 bases lay between the germline ends. CDR3 region: CASSLTPSSGNTIYF. CDR3 in DNA: TGCGCCAGCAGCTTGACGCCCTCCTCTGGAAACACCATATATTTT.

The chain uses TRBV5-1 and TRBJ2-7; D is unresolved. The CDR3 is made up of 13 amino acids. Trimming shortened V by 4 bases and J by 3 bases, and 11 bases separated the two germline ends. The germline V gene encodes CDR1 SGHRS and CDR2 YFSETQ. As DNA, the CDR3 is TGCGCCAGCAGCCCCTCGGGTTACTACGAGCAGTACGTC. It encodes CASSPSGYYEQYV.